Listed below are T cell receptor beta chains from one sample, sequenced in a study of early T cells in non-severe SARS-CoV-2 infection. TCRdb analysed the 5' RACE reads with MiXCR anew, one entry per CDR3 protein. The sample includes 68,000 or so distinct CDR3 sequences, 10% to 15% seen only once; the top ten take around 5%. Sequenced sample: whole blood. The receptors were sampled from an adult who was a healthcare worker with PCR-confirmed SARS-CoV-2 infection or an uninfected control (not recorded which). CDR3s include the opening cysteine and the closing phenylalanine or tryptophan. The D gene is left open where the match is weak. The size field is filled for only some rows; it gives once, few, many or a size class.

>many|TRBJ1-1|TRBV20-1|TRBD1
CSATSRDGSRQGEAFF
TGCAGTGCTACCTCCCGGGACGGATCGAGACAGGGGGAAGCTTTCTTT
>many|TRBJ2-1|TRBV29-1|NA
CSVDGTTRGYNEQFF
TGCAGCGTTGATGGGACAACAAGGGGATACAATGAGCAGTTCTTC
>NA|TRBJ2-7|TRBV5-1|NA
CASSSRLSYEQYF
TGCGCCAGCAGCTCAAGACTATCCTACGAGCAGTACTTC
>NA|TRBJ2-3|TRBV7-2|NA
CASSPLGAVTDTQYF
TGTGCCAGCAGCCCCCTGGGGGCAGTCACAGATACGCAGTATTTT
>NA|TRBJ2-5|TRBV11-2|TRBD2
CASSFPPLAGPQETQYF
TGTGCCAGCAGCTTCCCCCCGCTAGCGGGACCCCAAGAGACCCAGTACTTC
>many|TRBJ2-1|TRBV5-6|NA
CASSLAYTGENNEQFF
TGTGCCAGCAGCTTGGCGTACACGGGGGAAAACAATGAGCAGTTCTTC
>few|TRBJ1-4|TRBV7-2|NA
CASSLVGILLATNEKLFF
TGTGCCAGCAGCTTAGTCGGAATCCTATTGGCAACTAATGAAAAACTGTTTTTT
>many|TRBJ2-7|TRBV11-1|NA
CASGGASYEQYF
TGTGCCAGCGGGGGAGCCTCCTACGAGCAGTACTTC
>many|TRBJ2-5|TRBV18|NA
CASSSPRSREARETQYF
TGTGCCAGCTCATCGCCCCGTTCCAGGGAGGCCCGCGAGACCCAGTACTTC
>many|TRBJ2-3|TRBV4-3|TRBD2
CASSQGTSGSDTQYF
TGCGCCAGCAGCCAAGGGACTAGCGGATCAGATACGCAGTATTTT
>many|TRBJ1-2|TRBV6-6|NA
CASSPSGRGNGYTF
TGTGCCAGCAGTCCCTCAGGCAGGGGTAATGGCTACACCTTC
>many|TRBJ2-5|TRBV7-8|TRBD2
CASSLGRGAPGKETQYF
TGTGCCAGCAGCTTAGGGCGGGGGGCCCCGGGAAAAGAGACCCAGTACTTC
>many|TRBJ2-1|TRBV12-3/TRBV12-4|NA
CASSTYAGFYEQFF
TGTGCCAGCAGTACCTACGCGGGGTTCTATGAGCAGTTCTTC
>NA|TRBJ1-1|TRBV18|TRBD1
CASSPGTGGMNTEAFF
TGTGCCAGCTCACCCGGGACAGGGGGCATGAACACTGAAGCTTTCTTT
>few|TRBJ2-3|TRBV4-1|NA
CASSQGPRDIIGTDTQYF
TGCGCCAGCAGCCAAGGCCCTAGGGACATCATAGGCACAGATACGCAGTATTTT
>many|TRBJ2-1|TRBV4-2|NA
CASSQVKGRDEQFF
TGTGCCAGCAGCCAAGTAAAGGGTCGCGATGAGCAGTTCTTC
>NA|TRBJ2-4|TRBV7-2|NA
CASSPGIQGLNIQYF
TGTGCCAGCAGCCCAGGGATCCAAGGGTTAAACATTCAGTACTTC
>few|TRBJ1-4|TRBV7-6|NA
CASSFRVNANEKLFF
TGTGCCAGCAGCTTTCGGGTGAATGCTAATGAAAAACTGTTTTTT
>NA|TRBJ1-1|TRBV12-3/TRBV12-4|NA
CASSLLGEAFF
TGTGCCAGCAGTTTGTTAGGTGAAGCTTTCTTT
>many|TRBJ2-4|TRBV10-3|TRBD1
CAISTGVNIQYF
TGTGCCATCAGTACAGGGGTGAACATTCAGTACTTC
>many|TRBJ2-3|TRBV29-1|NA
CSALGPDTQYF
TGCAGCGCCCTCGGGCCAGATACGCAGTATTTT
>many|TRBJ2-3|TRBV7-9|TRBD1
CASSPDRETHDTQYF
TGTGCCAGCAGTCCCGACAGGGAGACCCACGATACGCAGTATTTT
>few|TRBJ2-4|TRBV2|TRBD1
CASSEELGQINIQYF
TGTGCCAGCAGTGAAGAGCTGGGACAGATAAACATTCAGTACTTC
>NA|TRBJ1-1|TRBV5-6|NA
CASSFLNTEAFF
TGTGCCAGCAGCTTTCTGAACACTGAAGCTTTCTTT
>NA|TRBJ2-2|TRBV29-1|NA
CSVANPANTGELFF
TGCAGCGTTGCCAATCCCGCGAACACCGGGGAGCTGTTTTTT
>many|TRBJ2-1|TRBV27|NA
CASSPDTDNEQFF
TGTGCCAGCAGCCCGGACACCGACAATGAGCAGTTCTTC
>many|TRBJ2-5|TRBV7-8|NA
CASSPTEGASQTQYF
TGTGCCAGCAGCCCCACGGAGGGGGCCAGTCAGACCCAGTACTTC
>many|TRBJ2-3|TRBV7-2|NA
CASSLRDTQYF
TGTGCCAGCAGCCTGCGAGATACGCAGTATTTT
>few|TRBJ2-3|TRBV6-1|TRBD1
CASSEGTGHTDTQYF
TGTGCCAGCAGTGAAGGGACAGGGCACACAGATACGCAGTATTTT
>NA|TRBJ1-4|TRBV11-2|NA
CASSLEGRSSSALFF
TGTGCCAGCAGCTTAGAGGGCAGATCATCGTCCGCACTGTTTTTT
>many|TRBJ2-5|TRBV3-1|NA
CASSPPASGTQYF
TGTGCCAGCAGCCCCCCAGCGAGCGGGACCCAGTACTTC
>few|TRBJ2-3|TRBV6-6|TRBD2
CASSSAGAGDTQYF
TGTGCCAGCAGTTCAGCGGGGGCGGGAGATACGCAGTATTTT
>many|TRBJ2-5|TRBV7-9|NA
CASSIDPLETQYF
TGTGCCAGCAGCATAGACCCCCTAGAGACCCAGTACTTC
>few|TRBJ2-7|TRBV5-6|TRBD1
CASSLFEQGPYEQYF
TGTGCCAGCAGCTTGTTTGAACAGGGGCCCTACGAGCAGTACTTC
>many|TRBJ2-1|TRBV19|NA
CASSIRGGEQINEQFF
TGTGCCAGTAGTATAAGGGGGGGGGAGCAAATTAATGAGCAGTTCTTC
>few|TRBJ1-1|TRBV4-3|NA
CASSQEAGAGTEAFF
TGCGCCAGCAGCCAAGAAGCAGGGGCAGGCACTGAAGCTTTCTTT
>many|TRBJ1-5|TRBV19|NA
CASSIDLVRRDQPQHF
TGTGCCAGTAGTATAGACCTCGTAAGGCGCGATCAGCCCCAGCATTTT
>few|TRBJ2-7|TRBV7-6|NA
CASSRSVGSEQYF
TGTGCCAGCAGCCGATCGGTGGGGAGTGAGCAGTACTTC
>many|TRBJ1-1|TRBV7-9|NA
CASSLDSTEAFF
TGTGCCAGCAGCTTAGATTCCACTGAAGCTTTCTTT
>many|TRBJ1-5|TRBV2|NA
CASIPGVGDYSNQPQHF
TGTGCCAGCATCCCGGGAGTGGGGGATTATAGCAATCAGCCCCAGCATTTT